This record looks at one T cell receptor beta chain sequence and its context. As handled by the study authors: Amplification of reference gene primers provided the estimated nucleated cell counts. Sequencing was performed with immunoSEQ multiplex PCR; in TCRdb, only in-frame clones are kept and a portion is missing. D and trimming were read from the DNA, whereas the V and J calls and clone size are those reported in that table. This table has around 300,000 clones, 83% appearing once. This sample stems from a study of blood T cell repertoires in COVID-19. About the research overall: Donors in the United States, Italy and Spain gave samples during acute or convalescent COVID-19. PBMCs, B-cell-depleted T cells, or T cells provided the cDNA or gDNA that made up the material.

V dropped 2 bases and J dropped 5; count of bases not matched to a gene: 4. Looked up from germline, CDR1 is SGHDN and CDR2 is FVKESK. The CDR3 spans 14 residues. The sequenced sample consisted of peripheral blood. The rearrangement links TRBV14 to TRBJ2-5; 8 nucleotides agree with TRBD1. This clonotype originated in a woman between 45 and 65 years old who had recovered from COVID-19. CDR3 sequence (DNA): TGTGCCAGCAGCCAAACAGGGGGATATGAGACCCAGTACTTC. Translated: CASSQTGGYETQYF.